The entry below gives a single T cell receptor beta chain sequence along with its context. The antigen remains unidentified. The data are from a study of T cell responses to AZD1222 COVID-19 vaccine. Data came from immunoSEQ multiplex PCR; TCRdb stores just in-frame clones and leaves some out. The data show some 140,000 clones, over 90% seen once. Whole-study results and caveats: Vaccine-associated CD4 TCRs spanned spike, dominant at 160-218 and 743-854. Just a handful of AZD1222 recipients were seropositive at baseline. White British people made up most donors, females outnumbered males, and clonal diversity was possibly underestimated.

The CDR3 is 13 residues long. Trimming left V 2 bases short and J 3 bases short, with 8 bases between. CDR1 and CDR2 (germline): MNHNS, SASEGT. Specimen: peripheral blood, collected on day 0 of AZD1222 vaccination. This TCR was sampled from an adult in good health. The chain combines TRBV6-1 with TRBJ2-7, with D unresolved. This CDR3 reads CASSELDGYEQYF. DNA for the CDR3: TGTGCCAGCAGTGAACTCGACGGCTACGAGCAGTACTTC.